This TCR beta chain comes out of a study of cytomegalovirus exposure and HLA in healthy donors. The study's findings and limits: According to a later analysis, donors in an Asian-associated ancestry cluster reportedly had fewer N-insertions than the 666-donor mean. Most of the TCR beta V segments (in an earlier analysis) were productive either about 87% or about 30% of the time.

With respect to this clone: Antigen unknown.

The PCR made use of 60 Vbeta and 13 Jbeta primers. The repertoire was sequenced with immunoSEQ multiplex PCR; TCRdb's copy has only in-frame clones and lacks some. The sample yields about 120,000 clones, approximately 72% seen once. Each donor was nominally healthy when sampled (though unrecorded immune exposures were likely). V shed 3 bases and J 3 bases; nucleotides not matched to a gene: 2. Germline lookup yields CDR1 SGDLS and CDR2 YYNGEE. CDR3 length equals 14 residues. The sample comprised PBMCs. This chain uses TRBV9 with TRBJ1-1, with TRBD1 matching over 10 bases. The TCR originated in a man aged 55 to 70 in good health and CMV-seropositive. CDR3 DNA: TGTGCCAGCAGCGGGGGGACAGGGGACACTGAAGCTTTCTTT. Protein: CASSGGTGDTEAFF.